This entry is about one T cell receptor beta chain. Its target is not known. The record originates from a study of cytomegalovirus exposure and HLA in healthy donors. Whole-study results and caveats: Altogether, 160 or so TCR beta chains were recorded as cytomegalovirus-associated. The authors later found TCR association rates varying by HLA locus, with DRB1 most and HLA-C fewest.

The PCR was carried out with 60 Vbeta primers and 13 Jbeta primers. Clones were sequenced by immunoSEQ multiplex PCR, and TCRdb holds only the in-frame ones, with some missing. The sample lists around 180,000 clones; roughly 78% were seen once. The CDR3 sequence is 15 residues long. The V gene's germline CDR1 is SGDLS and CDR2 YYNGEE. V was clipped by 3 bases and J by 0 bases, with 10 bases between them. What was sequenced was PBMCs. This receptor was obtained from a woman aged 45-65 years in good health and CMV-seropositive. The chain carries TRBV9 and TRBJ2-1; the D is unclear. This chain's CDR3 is CASSADSSSYNEQFF. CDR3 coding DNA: TGTGCCAGCAGCGCCGACTCGAGCTCCTACAATGAGCAGTTCTTC.